A single sample gave rise to the 29 T cell receptor beta chains below, sequenced in a study of blood T cell repertoires in COVID-19. Clones were read by immunoSEQ multiplex PCR, and TCRdb kept only the in-frame ones, dropping some. The repertoire holds about 220,000 clones, with about four fifths as singletons. The material sequenced was peripheral blood. Receptors were obtained from a woman between 65 and 79 years old with acute or convalescent COVID-19.

This clone was seen only once. The DNA for the CDR3 is TGTGCCAGCGGCCCAGGGGATACGCAGTATTTT. As protein: CASGPGDTQYF. This sequence joins TRBV6-5 and TRBJ2-3; a possible D gene is TRBD1 (5 bases). Trimming left V 8 bases short and J 6 bases short, with 9 bases between. CDR1 MNHEY and CDR2 SVGAGI come from the germline V gene. The CDR3 length is 11 residues.

CDR3 DNA sequence: TGTGCCATCAGTGAGTCCCAGGGGACTGAAGCTTTCTTT. This translates into CAISESQGTEAFF. This sequence joins TRBV10-3 and TRBJ1-1; possible D gene TRBD1, 6 bases. V dropped 0 bases and J dropped 5 bases, with 7 bases sitting between them. CDR1 is ENHRY, CDR2 SYGVKD, per germline. CDR3 length: 13 residues.

The DNA of the CDR3 is TGTGCCAGCAGCTCTCATCCAGGCTACTCCAATTCACCCCTCCACTTT. Its protein is CASSSHPGYSNSPLHF. The chain recombines TRBV9 with TRBJ1-6; the D is unclear. This CDR3 region has 16 residues. CDR1 and CDR2 from the germline V gene are SGDLS and YYNGEE. V was trimmed by 4 bases and J by 7 bases, leaving 18 bases between them.

The V gene is TRBV4-3, the J gene TRBJ2-1; D uncertain. With 0 bases removed from V and 6 bases from J, the gap between germline ends came to 6 bases. Looked up from germline, CDR1 is LGHNA and CDR2 is YSLEER. This CDR3 contains 13 residues. CDR3 loop: CASSQDRFNEQFF. CDR3 bases: TGCGCCAGCAGCCAAGATCGGTTCAATGAGCAGTTCTTC.

The chain has TRBV3-1 (or the pseudogene TRBV3-2) and TRBJ2-5; 10 bases agree with TRBD1. Germline trimming cut 2 bases from V and 5 bases from J; bases unmatched to any gene: 8. The CDR3 has 16 amino acids. Looked up from germline, CDR1 is LGHDT and CDR2 is YNNKEL (reference sequence). The CDR3 region is CASSQSGTGVRETQYF. CDR3 bases: TGTGCCAGCAGCCAATCCGGGACAGGGGTTCGGGAGACCCAGTACTTC.

The V and J genes are TRBV28 and TRBJ1-5, with TRBD1 as a possible D gene (6 bases). The CDR3 sequence is 17 residues long. Germline V gene lookup returns CDR1 MDHEN and CDR2 SYDVKM. V was shortened by 2 bases and J by 5 bases, with 19 bases between the two germline ends. The CDR3 loop is CASSLLRGSREYQPQHF. CDR3 sequence (DNA): TGTGCCAGCAGTTTACTCAGGGGATCTCGTGAATATCAGCCCCAGCATTTT.

This clone has a single count. The V gene is TRBV2, the J gene TRBJ1-1, with D possibly matching TRBD1 (6 bases). The CDR3 is 14 residues long. In germline, CDR1 is SNHLY, CDR2 FYNNEI. Deletions cut 4 bases from V and 3 bases from J, with 12 bases between. The CDR3 here is CASSGYREYTEAFF. Here the CDR3 DNA reads TGTGCCAGCAGTGGGTACAGGGAGTACACTGAAGCTTTCTTT.

In the case of this clone: Other DNA sequences of this sample code for an identical CDR3. This chain connects TRBV6-5 to TRBJ1-5, with 8 bases identical to TRBD1. The trim removed 2 bases at V and 11 bases at J, leaving 11 bases unmatched. The CDR3 extends over 15 amino acids. Per the germline V gene, CDR1 is MNHEY and CDR2 is SVGAGI. The chain's CDR3 is CASSYGSGQGRTQHF. DNA for the CDR3: TGTGCCAGCAGTTACGGAAGTGGACAGGGTCGGACCCAGCATTTT.

CDR3: CASSAGDRARRSYEQYF. CDR3 bases: TGTGCCAGCAGCGCAGGGGATAGGGCCCGGCGGTCCTACGAGCAGTACTTC. The chain employs TRBV3-1 (or the pseudogene TRBV3-2) and TRBJ2-7, with D tentatively TRBD1 (6 bases). CDR3 length equals 17 residues. The V end lost 5 bases, the J end lost 1 base, and 21 bases lay between the germline ends. Per germline, CDR1 LGHDT and CDR2 YNNKEL (reference sequence).

This sequence joins TRBV6-2 or TRBV6-3 and TRBJ1-1; the D gene is possibly TRBD1 (6 bases). This CDR3 is 18 amino acids long. Deletions cut 0 bases from V and 0 bases from J, with 17 bases between. CDR1 MNHEY and CDR2 SVGEGT come from the germline V gene. The CDR3 region is CASSYSPGEGVLNTEAFF. The CDR3 region has the DNA TGTGCCAGCAGTTACTCACCTGGGGAGGGGGTACTGAACACTGAAGCTTTCTTT.

The rearrangement uses TRBV24-1 and TRBJ1-2, with 7 bases matching TRBD1. V lost 4 bases, J lost 8 bases, and 3 bases stayed unmatched. The germline CDR1 and CDR2 sequences are KGHDR and SFDVKD. The CDR3 spans 12 residues. The CDR3 region is CATSDRTGGYTF. CDR3 DNA sequence: TGTGCCACCAGTGACCGGACAGGCGGCTACACCTTC.

The V and J genes are TRBV6-5 and TRBJ1-6; TRBD1 is a possible D gene (6 bases). V lost 2 bases to trimming and J lost 8 bases, with 10 bases between them. Germline V CDR1 and CDR2: MNHEY, SVGAGI. The CDR3 loop spans 14 amino acids. The CDR3 region has the DNA TGTGCCAGCAGTTACGGGGGCGCGTATTCACCCCTCCACTTT. Residues: CASSYGGAYSPLHF.

The chain couples TRBV3-1 (or the pseudogene TRBV3-2) to TRBJ2-2, with 8 nucleotides matching TRBD1. The V and J ends lost 3 bases and 3 bases, in that order; junction bases with no gene match: 6. The CDR3 has 16 amino acids. From germline, CDR1 is LGHDT and CDR2 YNNKEL (reference sequence). The DNA for the CDR3 is TGTGCCAGCAGCCATCACAGGGGGAAGGACACCGGGGAGCTGTTTTTT. Protein: CASSHHRGKDTGELFF.

This sequence joins TRBV4-3 and TRBJ2-1; maybe TRBD2 (5 bases). CDR1 and CDR2 from the germline V gene are LGHNA and YSLEER. Between the trimmed V and J ends, which lost 4 bases and 1 base, there was a span of 11 bases. The CDR3 length is 15 residues. DNA of the CDR3: TGCGCCAGCAGCCCCGACGGGGTGTCCTACAATGAGCAGTTCTTC. It yields the protein CASSPDGVSYNEQFF.

This rearrangement joins TRBV18 to TRBJ1-1; D is ambiguous. The CDR3 runs 13 residues. Germline V gives CDR1 KGHSH, CDR2 LQKENI. Trimming cost V 6 bases and J 1 base, with 9 bases left between them. This CDR3 is CASSSKANTEAFF. In DNA form, the CDR3 reads TGTGCCAGCTCCTCCAAAGCGAACACTGAAGCTTTCTTT.

The chain couples TRBV6-6 to TRBJ2-7; the D gene is possibly TRBD1 (6 bases). The V and J ends lost 5 bases and 1 base respectively, with 15 bases between them. The length of the CDR3 is 15 residues. Germline V gives CDR1 MNHNY, CDR2 SVGAGI (reference sequence). The CDR3 coding sequence is TGTGCCAGCAGTCAAAACAGGGTTTTATCCTACGAGCAGTACTTC. This codes for CASSQNRVLSYEQYF.

This clone was seen a single time. The chain carries TRBV19 and TRBJ2-7; 8 bases match TRBD1. Per the germline V gene, CDR1 is LNHDA and CDR2 is SQIVND (reference sequence). The CDR3 loop spans 14 amino acids. V lost 6 bases to trimming and J lost 4 bases; unmatched junction nucleotides: 8. CDR3 coding DNA: TGTGCCAGTAGCCCCAGGGGGCCTGGATACGAGCAGTACTTC. Protein: CASSPRGPGYEQYF.

The V and J genes are TRBV7-9 and TRBJ1-6; TRBD1 matches at 8 bases. Trimming at V came to 4 bases and at J to 4 bases, leaving 6 bases not matched to a gene. CDR1 is SEHNR and CDR2 is FQNEAQ in the germline V gene (reference sequence). The CDR3 totals 16 residues. The CDR3 loop reads CASSSDRGGYNSPLHF. In DNA, the CDR3 is TGTGCCAGCAGCTCAGACAGGGGCGGGTATAATTCACCCCTCCACTTT.

This clone was detected only a few times. Distinct nucleotide sequences in the sample also encode this CDR3. CDR3 amino acids: CASSFGYGYTF. CDR3 coding DNA: TGTGCCAGCAGTTTCGGGTATGGCTACACCTTC. The chain combines TRBV12-3 or TRBV12-4 with TRBJ1-2; D gene unclear. The length of the CDR3 is 11 residues. Trimming left V 3 bases short and J 5 bases short, with 4 bases between.

The gene calls are TRBV28 and TRBJ1-2, with D maybe TRBD1 (5 bases). Germline V gene lookup returns CDR1 MDHEN and CDR2 SYDVKM. This CDR3 spans 16 amino acids. Trimming took off 7 bases at V and 4 bases at J, with 22 bases between the two ends. The CDR3 DNA is TGTGCCAGCACACCCGCCCCCTGGACCGGGGGCTATGGCTACACCTTC. Protein sequence: CASTPAPWTGGYGYTF.

DNA for the CDR3: TGCGCCAGCAGCCAGGTGCTAGCCTTTTCGACAGGGAACTATGGCTACACCTTC. Its protein product is CASSQVLAFSTGNYGYTF. V gene TRBV4-3 combines with J gene TRBJ1-2; 7 nucleotides agree with TRBD1. Germline CDR1 and CDR2: LGHNA and YSLEER. J gave up 2 bases and V 3 bases, and 15 bases lay outside the gene matches. CDR3 size: 18 residues.

The chain has TRBV7-2 and TRBJ1-5; perhaps TRBD1 as D (6 bases). V was clipped by 4 bases and J by 4 bases, with 8 bases between them. This CDR3 comprises 13 residues. CDR1 and CDR2 from the germline V gene are SGHTA and FQGNSA. The chain's CDR3 is CASSSQGNQPQHF. The CDR3 nucleotides read TGTGCCAGCAGCTCACAGGGTAATCAGCCCCAGCATTTT.

The CDR3 loop reads CAWSPKLGVADTEAFF. CDR3 DNA sequence: TGTGCCTGGAGCCCCAAGTTAGGGGTTGCGGACACTGAAGCTTTCTTT. The rearrangement links TRBV30 to TRBJ1-1; tentative D call: TRBD1 (5 bases). The germline V gene encodes CDR1 GTSNPN and CDR2 SVGIG (reference sequence). The length of the CDR3 is 16 residues. Between the trimmed V and J ends, which lost 3 bases and 3 bases, there was a span of 20 bases.

The chain recombines TRBV10-3 with TRBJ1-1; 8 bases align to TRBD1. The CDR3 loop spans 13 amino acids. Germline V lookup: CDR1 ENHRY, CDR2 SYGVKD. The trim removed 10 bases at V and 3 bases at J, leaving 7 bases unmatched. This chain's CDR3 is CASLGQGYTEAFF. The CDR3 DNA reads as TGTGCCAGCCTCGGACAGGGCTACACTGAAGCTTTCTTT.

V is TRBV5-1 and J is TRBJ1-4; the D is unclear. The CDR3 has 16 amino acids. V lost 4 bases, J lost 0 bases, and 13 bases lay in between. Germline V gene lookup returns CDR1 SGHRS and CDR2 YFSETQ. CDR3 nucleotides: TGCGCCAGCAGCGAACACGGCGGCCCAACTAATGAAAAACTGTTTTTT. Translating gives CASSEHGGPTNEKLFF.

In regard to this clone: The sample has other DNA sequences that encode this CDR3 too. The rearrangement links TRBV9 to TRBJ1-3; no clear D gene. CDR3 length: 14 residues. CDR1 and CDR2 from the germline V gene are SGDLS and YYNGEE. Between the trimmed V and J ends, which lost 1 base and 3 bases, there was a span of 8 bases. The CDR3 DNA reads as TGTGCCAGCAGCGTACAAGGGAGTGGAAACACCATATATTTT. Its translation: CASSVQGSGNTIYF.

The chain employs TRBV7-2 and TRBJ2-3, with 9 bases fitting TRBD2. V dropped 4 bases and J dropped 2; count of bases not matched to a gene: 7. This CDR3 comprises 16 residues. CDR1 is SGHTA and CDR2 is FQGNSA in the germline V gene. DNA for the CDR3: TGTGCCAGCAGCTCCCTCGCGGGGGGGTTCACAGATACGCAGTATTTT. Translated: CASSSLAGGFTDTQYF.

V usage is TRBV19 and J usage is TRBJ1-4; D is undetermined. This CDR3 region has 15 residues. V gave up 3 bases and J gave up 7 bases, with 15 bases separating them. CDR1 is LNHDA, CDR2 SQIVND, per germline (reference sequence). CDR3 loop: CASSISPNGGEKLFF. DNA for the CDR3: TGTGCCAGTAGTATTTCTCCTAATGGCGGTGAAAAACTGTTTTTT.

V and J are TRBV19 and TRBJ1-1; tentative D call: TRBD1 (5 bases). Germline loops: CDR1 LNHDA, CDR2 SQIVND (reference sequence). V gave up 4 bases and J gave up 0 bases, with 15 bases separating them. CDR3 length equals 16 residues. The DNA of the CDR3 is TGTGCCAGTAGTAGTCCGACAGAACTCATGAACACTGAAGCTTTCTTT. It yields the protein CASSSPTELMNTEAFF.